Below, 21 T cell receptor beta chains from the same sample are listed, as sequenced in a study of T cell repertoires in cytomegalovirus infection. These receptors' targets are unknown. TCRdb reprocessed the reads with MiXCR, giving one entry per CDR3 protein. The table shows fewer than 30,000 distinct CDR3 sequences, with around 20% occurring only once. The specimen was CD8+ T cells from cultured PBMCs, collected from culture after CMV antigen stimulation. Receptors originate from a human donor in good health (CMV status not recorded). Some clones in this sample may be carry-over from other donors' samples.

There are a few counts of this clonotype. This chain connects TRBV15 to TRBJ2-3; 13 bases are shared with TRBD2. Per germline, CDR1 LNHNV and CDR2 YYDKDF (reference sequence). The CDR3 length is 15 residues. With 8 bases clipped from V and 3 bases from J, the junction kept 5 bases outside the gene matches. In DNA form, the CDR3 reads TGTGCCACCCATCCGACTAGCGGGAGGACAGATACGCAGTATTTT. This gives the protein CATHPTSGRTDTQYF.

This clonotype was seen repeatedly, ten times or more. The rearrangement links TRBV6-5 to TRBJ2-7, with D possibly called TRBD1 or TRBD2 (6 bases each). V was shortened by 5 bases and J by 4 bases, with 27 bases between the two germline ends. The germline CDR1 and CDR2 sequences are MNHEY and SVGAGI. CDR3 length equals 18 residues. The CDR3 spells CASSTRDFRLGGRYEQYF. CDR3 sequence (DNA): TGTGCCAGCAGTACCCGGGACTTTCGCTTAGGGGGTCGGTACGAGCAGTACTTC.

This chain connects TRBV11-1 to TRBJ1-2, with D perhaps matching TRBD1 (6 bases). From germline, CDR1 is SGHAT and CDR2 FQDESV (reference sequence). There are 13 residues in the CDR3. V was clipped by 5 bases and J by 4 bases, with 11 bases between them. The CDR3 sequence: CASSPRDTYGYTF. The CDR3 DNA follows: TGTGCCAGCAGCCCACGGGACACCTATGGCTACACCTTC.

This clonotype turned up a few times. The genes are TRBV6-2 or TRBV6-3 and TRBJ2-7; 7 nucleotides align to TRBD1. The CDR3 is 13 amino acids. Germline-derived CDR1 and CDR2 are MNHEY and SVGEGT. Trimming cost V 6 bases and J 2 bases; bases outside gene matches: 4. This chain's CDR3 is CASSWDSPYEQYF. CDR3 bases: TGTGCCAGCAGCTGGGACAGTCCCTACGAGCAGTACTTC.

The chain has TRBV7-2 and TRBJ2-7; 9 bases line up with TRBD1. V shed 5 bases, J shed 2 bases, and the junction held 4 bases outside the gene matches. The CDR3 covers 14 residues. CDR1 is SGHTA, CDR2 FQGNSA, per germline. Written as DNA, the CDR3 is TGTGCCAGCAGCCCGGGACAGGGACCCTACGAGCAGTACTTC. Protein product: CASSPGQGPYEQYF.

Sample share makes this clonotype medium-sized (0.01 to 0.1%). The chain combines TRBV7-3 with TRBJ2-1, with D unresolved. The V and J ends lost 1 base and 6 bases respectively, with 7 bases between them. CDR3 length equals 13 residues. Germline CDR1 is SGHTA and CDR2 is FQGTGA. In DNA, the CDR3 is TGTGCCAGCAGCTTAAGACACTTCAATGAGCAGTTCTTC. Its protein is CASSLRHFNEQFF.

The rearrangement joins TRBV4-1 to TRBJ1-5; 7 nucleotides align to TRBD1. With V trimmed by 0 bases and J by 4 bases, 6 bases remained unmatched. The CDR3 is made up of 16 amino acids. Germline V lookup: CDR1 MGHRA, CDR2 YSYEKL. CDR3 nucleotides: TGCGCCAGCAGCCAAGACGGGACAGCTTTTAATCAGCCCCAGCATTTT. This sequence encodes CASSQDGTAFNQPQHF.

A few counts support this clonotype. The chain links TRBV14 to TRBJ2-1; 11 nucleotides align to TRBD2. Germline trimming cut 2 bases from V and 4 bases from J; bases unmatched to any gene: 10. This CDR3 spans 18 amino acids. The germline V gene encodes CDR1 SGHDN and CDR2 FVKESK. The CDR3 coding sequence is TGTGCCAGCAGCCAACTAGCGGGGGGCCGCCACAGATACAATGAGCAGTTCTTC. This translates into CASSQLAGGRHRYNEQFF.

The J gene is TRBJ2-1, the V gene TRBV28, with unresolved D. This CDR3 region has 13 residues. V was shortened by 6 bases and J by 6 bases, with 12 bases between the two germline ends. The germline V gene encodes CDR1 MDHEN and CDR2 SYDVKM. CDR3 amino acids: CASSARGSNEQFF. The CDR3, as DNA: TGTGCCAGCAGCGCGCGAGGATCCAATGAGCAGTTCTTC.

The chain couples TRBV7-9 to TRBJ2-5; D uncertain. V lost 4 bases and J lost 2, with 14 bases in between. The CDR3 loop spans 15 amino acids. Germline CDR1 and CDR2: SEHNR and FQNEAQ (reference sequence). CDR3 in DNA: TGTGCCAGCAGCTCCCTATCCAACAGACAAGAGACCCAGTACTTC. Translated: CASSSLSNRQETQYF.

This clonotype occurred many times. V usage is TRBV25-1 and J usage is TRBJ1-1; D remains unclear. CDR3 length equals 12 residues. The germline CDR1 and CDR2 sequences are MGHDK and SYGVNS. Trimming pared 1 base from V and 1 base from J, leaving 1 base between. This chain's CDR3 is CASSEWNTEAFF. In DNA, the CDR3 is TGTGCCAGCAGTGAATGGAACACTGAAGCTTTCTTT.

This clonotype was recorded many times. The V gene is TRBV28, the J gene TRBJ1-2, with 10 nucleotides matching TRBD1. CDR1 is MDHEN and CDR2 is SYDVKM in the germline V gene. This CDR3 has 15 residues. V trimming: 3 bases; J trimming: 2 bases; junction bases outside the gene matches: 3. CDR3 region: CASSLGQGRNYGYTF. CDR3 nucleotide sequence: TGTGCCAGCAGTTTGGGACAGGGGAGGAACTATGGCTACACCTTC.

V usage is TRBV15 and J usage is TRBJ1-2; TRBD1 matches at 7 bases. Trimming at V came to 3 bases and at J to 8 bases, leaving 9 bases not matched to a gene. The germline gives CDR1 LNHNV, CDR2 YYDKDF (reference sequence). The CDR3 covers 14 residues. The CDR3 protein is CATSSIQGLGGYTF. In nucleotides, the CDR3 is TGTGCCACCAGCAGCATACAGGGGCTTGGAGGCTACACCTTC.

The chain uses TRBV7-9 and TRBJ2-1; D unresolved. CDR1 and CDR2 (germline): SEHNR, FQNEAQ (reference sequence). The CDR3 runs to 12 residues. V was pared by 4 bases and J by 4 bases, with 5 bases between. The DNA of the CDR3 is TGTGCCAGCAGCTCGGAGTACAATGAGCAGTTCTTC. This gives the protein CASSSEYNEQFF.

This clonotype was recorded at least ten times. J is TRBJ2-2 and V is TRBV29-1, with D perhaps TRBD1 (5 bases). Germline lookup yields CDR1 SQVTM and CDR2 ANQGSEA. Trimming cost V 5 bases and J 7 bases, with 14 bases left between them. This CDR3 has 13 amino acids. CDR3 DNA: TGCAGCGTTCAGGGCAGGTCTCTCGGGGAGCTGTTTTTT. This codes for CSVQGRSLGELFF.

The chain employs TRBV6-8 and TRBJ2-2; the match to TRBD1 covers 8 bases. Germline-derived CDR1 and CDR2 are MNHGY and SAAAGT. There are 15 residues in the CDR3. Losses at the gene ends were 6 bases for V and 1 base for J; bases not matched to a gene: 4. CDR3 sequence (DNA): TGTGCCAGCAGCTCCGGACAGGGGAACACCGGGGAGCTGTTTTTT. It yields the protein CASSSGQGNTGELFF.

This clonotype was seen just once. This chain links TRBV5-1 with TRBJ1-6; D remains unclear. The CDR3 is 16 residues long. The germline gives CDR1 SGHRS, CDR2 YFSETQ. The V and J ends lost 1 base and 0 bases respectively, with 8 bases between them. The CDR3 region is CASSLFGSSYNSPLHF. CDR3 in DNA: TGCGCCAGCAGCTTGTTCGGCTCCTCCTATAATTCACCCCTCCACTTT. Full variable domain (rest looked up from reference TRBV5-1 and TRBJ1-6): KAGVTQTPRYLIKTRGQQVTLSCSPISGHRSVSWYQQTPGQGLQFLFEYFSETQRNKGNFPGRFSGRQFSNSRSEMNVSTLELGDSALYLCASSLFGSSYNSPLHFGNGTRLTVT.

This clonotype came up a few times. The CDR3 loop is CASSLVVGDVTDTQYF. In nucleotides, the CDR3 is TGTGCCAGCAGCTTAGTGGTGGGAGATGTCACAGATACGCAGTATTTT. The chain has TRBV11-3 and TRBJ2-3; D might be TRBD2 (5 bases). The CDR3 covers 16 residues. Trimming removed 1 base at V and 2 bases at J, with 13 bases between. Per the germline V gene, CDR1 is SGHNT and CDR2 is YENEEA.

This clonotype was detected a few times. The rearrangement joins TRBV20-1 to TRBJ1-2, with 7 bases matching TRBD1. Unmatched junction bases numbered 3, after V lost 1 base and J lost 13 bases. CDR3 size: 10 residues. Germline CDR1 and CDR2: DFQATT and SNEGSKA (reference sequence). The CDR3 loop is CSARGQGFTF. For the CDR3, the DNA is TGCAGTGCTAGAGGACAGGGTTTCACCTTC.

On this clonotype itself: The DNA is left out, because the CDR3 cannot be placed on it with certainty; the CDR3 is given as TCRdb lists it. The CDR3 loop is CASSIWGQGSESFF. The chain uses TRBV7-2 and TRBJ1-1; the DNA was not used to check the table's D call, TRBD1. The CDR3 region is 14 residues in length, termini included. Germline CDR1 reads SGHTA; CDR2 reads FQGNSA.

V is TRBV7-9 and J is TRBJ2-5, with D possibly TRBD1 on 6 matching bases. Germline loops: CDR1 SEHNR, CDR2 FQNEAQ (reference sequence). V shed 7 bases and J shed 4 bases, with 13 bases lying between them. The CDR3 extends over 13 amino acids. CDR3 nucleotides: TGTGCCAGCACCAGGGGCCTCCTAGAGACCCAGTACTTC. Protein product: CASTRGLLETQYF. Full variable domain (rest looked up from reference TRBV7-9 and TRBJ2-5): DTGVSQNPRHKITKRGQNVTFRCDPISEHNRLYWYRQTLGQGPEFLTYFQNEAQLEKSRLLSDRFSAERPKGSFSTLEIQRTEQGDSAMYLCASTRGLLETQYFGPGTRLLVL.